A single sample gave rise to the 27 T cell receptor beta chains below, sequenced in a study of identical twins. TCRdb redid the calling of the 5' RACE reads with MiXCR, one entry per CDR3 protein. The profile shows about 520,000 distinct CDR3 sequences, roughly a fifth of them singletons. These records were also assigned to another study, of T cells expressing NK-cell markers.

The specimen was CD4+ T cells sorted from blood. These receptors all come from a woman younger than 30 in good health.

CDR3 protein: CASSFRGTGRNTEAFF. CDR3 coding DNA: TGTGCCAGCAGTTTCAGGGGGACTGGCCGCAACACTGAAGCTTTCTTT. This chain connects TRBV27 to TRBJ1-1, with 7 bases fitting TRBD1. This CDR3 contains 16 residues. V lost 3 bases, J lost 2 bases, and 9 bases stayed unmatched. Germline values: CDR1 MNHEY, CDR2 SMNVEV (reference sequence).

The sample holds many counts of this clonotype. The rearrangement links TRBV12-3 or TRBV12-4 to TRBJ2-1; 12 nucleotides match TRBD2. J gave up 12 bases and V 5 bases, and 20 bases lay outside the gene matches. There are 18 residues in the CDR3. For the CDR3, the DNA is TGTGCCAGCAGTCCCTCCCGCCTAGCGGGGGGGCGCGGGAGGGGGCAGTTCTTC. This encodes CASSPSRLAGGRGRGQFF.

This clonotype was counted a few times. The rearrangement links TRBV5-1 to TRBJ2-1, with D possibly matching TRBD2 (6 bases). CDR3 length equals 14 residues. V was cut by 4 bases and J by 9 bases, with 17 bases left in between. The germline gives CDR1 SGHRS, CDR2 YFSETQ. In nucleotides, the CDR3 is TGCGCCAGCAGCAAGGGGACTTCGGTGAGTGAGCAGTTCTTC. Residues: CASSKGTSVSEQFF.

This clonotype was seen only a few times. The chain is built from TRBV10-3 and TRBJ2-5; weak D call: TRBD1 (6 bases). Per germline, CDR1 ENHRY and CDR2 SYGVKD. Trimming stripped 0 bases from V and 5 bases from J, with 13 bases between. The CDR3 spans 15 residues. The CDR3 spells CAISESSMGAETQYF. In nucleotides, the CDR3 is TGTGCCATCAGTGAGTCGAGTATGGGGGCGGAGACCCAGTACTTC.

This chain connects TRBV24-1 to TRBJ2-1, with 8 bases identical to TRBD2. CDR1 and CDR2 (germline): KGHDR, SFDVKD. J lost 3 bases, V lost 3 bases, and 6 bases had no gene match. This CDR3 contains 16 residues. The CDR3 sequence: CATSDGPGGGYNEQFF. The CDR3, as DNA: TGTGCCACCAGTGATGGCCCGGGAGGGGGCTACAATGAGCAGTTCTTC.

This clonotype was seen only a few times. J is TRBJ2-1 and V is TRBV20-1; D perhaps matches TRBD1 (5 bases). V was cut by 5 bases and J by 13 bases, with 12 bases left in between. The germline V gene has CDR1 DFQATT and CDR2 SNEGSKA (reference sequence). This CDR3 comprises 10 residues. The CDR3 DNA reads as TGCAGTGCTTTCCGCAGGGAACAGTTCTTC. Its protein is CSAFRREQFF.

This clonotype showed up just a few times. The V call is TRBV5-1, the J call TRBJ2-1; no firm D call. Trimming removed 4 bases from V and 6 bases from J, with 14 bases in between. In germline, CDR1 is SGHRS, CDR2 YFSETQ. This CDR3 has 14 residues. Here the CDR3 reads CASSIIGMGNEQFF. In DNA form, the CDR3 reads TGCGCCAGCAGCATAATAGGTATGGGCAATGAGCAGTTCTTC.

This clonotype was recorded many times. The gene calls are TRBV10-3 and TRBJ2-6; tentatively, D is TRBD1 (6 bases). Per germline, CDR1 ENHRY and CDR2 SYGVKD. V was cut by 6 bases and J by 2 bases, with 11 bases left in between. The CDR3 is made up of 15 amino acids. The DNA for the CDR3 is TGTGCCATCAGCACAGGGCTTACTGGGGCCAACGTCCTGACTTTC. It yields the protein CAISTGLTGANVLTF.

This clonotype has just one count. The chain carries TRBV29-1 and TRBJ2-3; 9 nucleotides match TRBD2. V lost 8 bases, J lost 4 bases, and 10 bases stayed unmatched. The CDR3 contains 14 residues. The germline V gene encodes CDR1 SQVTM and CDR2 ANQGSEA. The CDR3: CSSSGGGASDTQYF. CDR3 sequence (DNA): TGCAGCTCGAGTGGCGGGGGGGCGTCAGATACGCAGTATTTT.

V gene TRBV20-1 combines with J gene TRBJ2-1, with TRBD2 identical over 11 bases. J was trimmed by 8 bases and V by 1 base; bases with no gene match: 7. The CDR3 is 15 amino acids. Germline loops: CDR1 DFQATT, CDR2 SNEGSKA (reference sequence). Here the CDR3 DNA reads TGCAGTGCTAGAGGTAGACTAGCGGGATGGGATGAGCAGTTCTTC. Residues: CSARGRLAGWDEQFF.

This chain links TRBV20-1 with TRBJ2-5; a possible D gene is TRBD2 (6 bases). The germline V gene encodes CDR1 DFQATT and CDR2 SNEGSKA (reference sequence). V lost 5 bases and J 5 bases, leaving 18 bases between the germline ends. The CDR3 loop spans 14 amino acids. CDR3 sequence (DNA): TGCAGTGCTTACCGACTACCCCGGGGGGAGACCCAGTACTTC. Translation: CSAYRLPRGETQYF.

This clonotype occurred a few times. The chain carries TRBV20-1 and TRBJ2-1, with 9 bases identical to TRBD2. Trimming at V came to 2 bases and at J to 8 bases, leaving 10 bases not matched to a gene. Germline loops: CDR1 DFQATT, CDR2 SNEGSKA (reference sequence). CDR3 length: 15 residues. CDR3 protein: CSARRAAGGSHEQFF. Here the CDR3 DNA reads TGCAGTGCTAGACGTGCGGCGGGGGGGTCCCATGAGCAGTTCTTC.

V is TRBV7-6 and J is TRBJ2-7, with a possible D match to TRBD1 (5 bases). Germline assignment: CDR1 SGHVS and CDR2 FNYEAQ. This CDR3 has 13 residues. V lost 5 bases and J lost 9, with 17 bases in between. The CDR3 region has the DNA TGTGCCAGCAGCCCGACCCCTACTACAGGGCAGTACTTC. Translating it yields CASSPTPTTGQYF.

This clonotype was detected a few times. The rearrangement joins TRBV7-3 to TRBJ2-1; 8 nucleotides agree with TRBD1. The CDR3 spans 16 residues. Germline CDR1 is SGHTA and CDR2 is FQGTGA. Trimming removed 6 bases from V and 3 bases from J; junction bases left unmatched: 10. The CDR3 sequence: CASSNSGDRRYNEQFF. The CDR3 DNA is TGTGCCAGCAGTAATAGTGGGGACAGGCGCTACAATGAGCAGTTCTTC. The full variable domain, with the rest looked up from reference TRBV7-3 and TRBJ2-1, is GAGVSQTPSNKVTEKGKYVELRCDPISGHTALYWYRQSLGQGPEFLIYFQGTGAADDSGLPNDRFFAVRPEGSVSTLKIQRTERGDSAVYLCASSNSGDRRYNEQFFGPGTRLTVL.

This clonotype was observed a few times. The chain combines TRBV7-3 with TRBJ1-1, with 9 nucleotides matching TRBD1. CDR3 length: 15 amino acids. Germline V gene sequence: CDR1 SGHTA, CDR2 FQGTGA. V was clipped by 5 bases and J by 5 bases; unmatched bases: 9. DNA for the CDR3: TGTGCCAGCAGCCCACGACAGGGGGTGGCTACTGAAGCTTTCTTT. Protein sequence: CASSPRQGVATEAFF.

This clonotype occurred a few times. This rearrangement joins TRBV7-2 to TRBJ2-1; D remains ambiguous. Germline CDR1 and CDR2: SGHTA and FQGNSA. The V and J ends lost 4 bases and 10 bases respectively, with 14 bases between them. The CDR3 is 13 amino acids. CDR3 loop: CASSSRTTMEQFF. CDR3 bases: TGTGCCAGCAGCTCTAGAACTACAATGGAGCAGTTCTTC. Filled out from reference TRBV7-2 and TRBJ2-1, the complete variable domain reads GAGVSQSPSNKVTEKGKDVELRCDPISGHTALYWYRQSLGQGLEFLIYFQGNSAPDKSGLPSDRFSAERTGGSVSTLTIQRTQQEDSAVYLCASSSRTTMEQFFGPGTRLTVL.

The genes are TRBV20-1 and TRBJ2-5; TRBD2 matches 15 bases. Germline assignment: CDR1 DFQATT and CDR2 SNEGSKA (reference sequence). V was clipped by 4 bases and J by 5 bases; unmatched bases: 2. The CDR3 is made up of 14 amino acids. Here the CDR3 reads CSATGTSGGETQYF. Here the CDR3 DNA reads TGCAGTGCTACCGGGACTAGCGGGGGGGAGACCCAGTACTTC.

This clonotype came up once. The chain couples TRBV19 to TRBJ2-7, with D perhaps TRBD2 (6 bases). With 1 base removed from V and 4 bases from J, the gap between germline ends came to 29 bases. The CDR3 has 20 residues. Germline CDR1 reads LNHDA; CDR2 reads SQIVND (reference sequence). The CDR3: CASSIVGDLFGTPSYYEQYF. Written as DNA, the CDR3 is TGTGCCAGTAGTATAGTAGGTGATCTGTTCGGGACTCCTTCCTATTACGAGCAGTACTTC.

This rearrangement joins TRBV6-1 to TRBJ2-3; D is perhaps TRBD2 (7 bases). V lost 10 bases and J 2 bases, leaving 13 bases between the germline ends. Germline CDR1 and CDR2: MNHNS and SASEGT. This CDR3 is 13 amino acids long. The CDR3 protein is CATWGGLTDTQYF. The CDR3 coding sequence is TGTGCCACCTGGGGGGGCCTCACAGATACGCAGTATTTT.

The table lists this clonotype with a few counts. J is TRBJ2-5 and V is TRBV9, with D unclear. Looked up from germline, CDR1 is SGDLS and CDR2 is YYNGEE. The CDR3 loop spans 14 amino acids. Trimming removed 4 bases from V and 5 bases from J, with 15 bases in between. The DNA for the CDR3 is TGTGCCAGCAGCCCTCGCGGTTCGCAGGAGACCCAGTACTTC. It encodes CASSPRGSQETQYF.

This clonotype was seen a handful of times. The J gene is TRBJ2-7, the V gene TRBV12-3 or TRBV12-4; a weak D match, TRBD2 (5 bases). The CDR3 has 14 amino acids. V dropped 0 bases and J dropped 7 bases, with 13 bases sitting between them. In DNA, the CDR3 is TGTGCCAGCAGTTTAGCGAGTGGAGGTCGAGAGCAGTACTTC. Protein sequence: CASSLASGGREQYF.

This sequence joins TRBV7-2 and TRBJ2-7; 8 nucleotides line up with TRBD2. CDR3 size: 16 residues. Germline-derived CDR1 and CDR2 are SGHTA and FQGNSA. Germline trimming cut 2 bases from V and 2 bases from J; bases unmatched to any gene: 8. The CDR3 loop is CASSLIFSGDAYEQYF. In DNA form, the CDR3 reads TGTGCCAGCAGCTTAATATTTAGCGGGGACGCCTACGAGCAGTACTTC.

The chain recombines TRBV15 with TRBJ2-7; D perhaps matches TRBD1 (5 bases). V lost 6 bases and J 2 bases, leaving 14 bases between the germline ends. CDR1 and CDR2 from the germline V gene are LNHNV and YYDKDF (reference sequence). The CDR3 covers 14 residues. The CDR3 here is CATSYRTEPYEQYF. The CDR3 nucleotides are TGTGCCACCAGTTACAGGACCGAGCCCTACGAGCAGTACTTC.

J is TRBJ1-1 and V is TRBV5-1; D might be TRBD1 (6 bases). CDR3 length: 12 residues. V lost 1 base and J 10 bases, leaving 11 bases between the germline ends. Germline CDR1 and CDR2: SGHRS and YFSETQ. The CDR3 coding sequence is TGCGCCAGCAGCTTGTTGGCGGGGGCAGCTTTCTTT. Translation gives CASSLLAGAAFF.

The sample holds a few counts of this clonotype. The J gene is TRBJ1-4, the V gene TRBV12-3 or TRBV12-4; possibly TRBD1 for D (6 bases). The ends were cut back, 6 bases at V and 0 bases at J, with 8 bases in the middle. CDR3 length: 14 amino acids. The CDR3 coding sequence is TGTGCCAGCAGACAGGGAACAACTAATGAAAAACTGTTTTTT. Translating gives CASRQGTTNEKLFF.

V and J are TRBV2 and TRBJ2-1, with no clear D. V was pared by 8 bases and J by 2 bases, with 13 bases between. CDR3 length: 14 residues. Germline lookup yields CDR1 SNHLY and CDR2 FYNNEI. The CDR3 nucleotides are TGTGCCAGCTCACCCCAGAGTCCCTACAATGAGCAGTTCTTC. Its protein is CASSPQSPYNEQFF.

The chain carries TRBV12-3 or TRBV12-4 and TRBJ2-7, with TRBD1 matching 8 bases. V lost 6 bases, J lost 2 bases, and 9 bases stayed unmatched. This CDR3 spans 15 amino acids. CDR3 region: CASRLGTGEAYEQYF. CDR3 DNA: TGTGCCAGCAGACTAGGGACAGGAGAAGCCTACGAGCAGTACTTC.